These 15 T cell receptor beta chains came from one sample sequenced in a study of cytomegalovirus exposure and HLA in healthy donors. This PCR relied on a set of 60 Vbeta primers and 13 Jbeta primers. TCRdb keeps only in-frame clones here, not all; method: immunoSEQ multiplex PCR. The table has 50,000 to 65,000 clones, around 67% seen once. What was sequenced was PBMCs. Source of these receptors: a woman aged 50 to 60 in good health and CMV-seropositive.

This chain uses TRBV7-8 with TRBJ2-4; TRBD2 agrees at 12 bases. In germline, CDR1 is SGHVS, CDR2 FQNEAQ. The CDR3 consists of 15 residues. After removal of 5 bases from V and 6 bases from J, the junction contained 5 bases not matched to a gene. The CDR3 reads CASSPTSGSRNIQYF. DNA for the CDR3: TGTGCCAGCAGCCCGACTAGCGGGAGTCGAAACATTCAGTACTTC.

This chain joins TRBV4-3 and TRBJ2-1, with 7 bases matching TRBD2. The CDR3 has 13 residues. The V gene end was trimmed by 8 bases and the J gene end by 5 bases; junction bases not matched to a gene: 6. The germline gives CDR1 LGHNA, CDR2 YSLEER. The CDR3 loop reads CASGWLADNEQFF. For the CDR3, the DNA is TGCGCCAGCGGGTGGCTAGCGGACAATGAGCAGTTCTTC.

V gene TRBV7-9 combines with J gene TRBJ1-1, with D tentatively TRBD1 (5 bases). Looked up from germline, CDR1 is SEHNR and CDR2 is FQNEAQ (reference sequence). This CDR3 spans 14 amino acids. Trimming removed 6 bases at V and 3 bases at J, with 14 bases between. The CDR3 bases are TGTGCCAGCAGGTTACTAGGGGCGGACACTGAAGCTTTCTTT. The encoded protein is CASRLLGADTEAFF.

The V call is TRBV4-1, the J call TRBJ2-3; no definite D call. Germline CDR1 is MGHRA and CDR2 is YSYEKL. Deletions cut 0 bases from V and 14 bases from J, with 12 bases between. The CDR3 covers 12 residues. CDR3 bases: TGCGCCAGCAGCCAAGATATATCTTTTCTGTATTTT. This translates into CASSQDISFLYF.

The J gene is TRBJ2-1, the V gene TRBV7-9, with 9 bases aligning to TRBD1. CDR1 and CDR2 (germline): SEHNR, FQNEAQ (reference sequence). With V trimmed by 4 bases and J by 1 base, 8 bases remained unmatched. The CDR3 is 17 residues long. The CDR3 spells CASSSPTGGLSYNEQFF. In DNA, the CDR3 is TGTGCCAGCAGCTCCCCAACAGGGGGCCTGTCCTACAATGAGCAGTTCTTC.

The chain combines TRBV7-2 with TRBJ2-5, with TRBD2 matching over 8 bases. The DNA end favors TRBJ2-7, so the J call may be wrong. Germline V gene lookup returns CDR1 SGHTA and CDR2 FQGNSA. The CDR3 has 14 residues. CDR3: CASRKERGFDEQYF. As DNA, the CDR3 is TGTGCCAGCAGAAAAGAGCGGGGGTTCGACGAGCAGTACTTC.

The chain links TRBV28 to TRBJ2-7, with D tentatively TRBD1 (6 bases). Trimming cost V 6 bases and J 2 bases, with 14 bases left between them. The CDR3 consists of 14 residues. CDR1 is MDHEN and CDR2 is SYDVKM in the germline V gene. In nucleotides, the CDR3 is TGTGCCAGCAGCCAAACAGGGAGACCCTACGAGCAGTACTTC. It translates to CASSQTGRPYEQYF.

This clone was recorded a few times. The rearrangement links TRBV19 to TRBJ2-6, with a weak D call TRBD2 (5 bases). The germline V gene has CDR1 LNHDA and CDR2 SQIVND (reference sequence). This CDR3 is 15 amino acids long. With 5 bases removed from V and 1 base from J, the gap between germline ends came to 9 bases. The CDR3 loop is CASSREGSGANVLTF. CDR3 nucleotide sequence: TGTGCCAGTAGTCGTGAGGGATCTGGGGCCAACGTCCTGACTTTC.

The J gene is TRBJ1-3, the V gene TRBV30, with D unresolved. Germline CDR1 is GTSNPN and CDR2 is SVGIG (reference sequence). The CDR3 sequence is 11 residues long. V was shortened by 5 bases and J by 4 bases, with 6 bases between the two germline ends. The CDR3 nucleotides are TGTGCCTGGGACTGGGGAAACACCATATATTTT. Protein: CAWDWGNTIYF.

This rearrangement joins TRBV9 to TRBJ1-4; 7 bases are a match to TRBD1. Germline V gene data show CDR1 as SGDLS and CDR2 as YYNGEE. The ends lost 7 bases at V and 1 base at J; junction bases unmatched: 4. There are 14 residues in the CDR3. Here the CDR3 reads CASGTGVTNEKLFF. For the CDR3, the DNA is TGTGCCAGCGGTACAGGGGTAACTAATGAAAAACTGTTTTTT.

The CDR3 here is CASSVGKEGHLSIETQYF. The CDR3 coding sequence is TGTGCCAGCAGCGTAGGGAAGGAAGGACATCTCAGTATAGAGACCCAGTACTTC. The chain joins TRBV9 to TRBJ2-5, with D maybe TRBD1 (5 bases). V lost 0 bases, J lost 4 bases, and 22 bases lay in between. The length of the CDR3 is 18 residues. CDR1 SGDLS and CDR2 YYNGEE come from the germline V gene.

This rearrangement joins TRBV4-3 to TRBJ2-5, with 7 bases identical to TRBD2. J was trimmed by 5 bases and V by 0 bases; bases with no gene match: 0. The CDR3 spans 13 residues. Germline V gene lookup returns CDR1 LGHNA and CDR2 YSLEER. CDR3 nucleotide sequence: TGCGCCAGCAGCCAAGACGGGAGGGAGACCCAGTACTTC. Protein: CASSQDGRETQYF.

This clone turned up a few times. V is TRBV4-3 and J is TRBJ2-1, with 13 bases lining up with TRBD2. In germline, CDR1 is LGHNA, CDR2 YSLEER. J gave up 12 bases and V 4 bases, and 9 bases lay outside the gene matches. This CDR3 has 15 residues. The CDR3 nucleotides read TGCGCCAGCAGCCTAGGACTAGCGGGGGCCAGGGGGCAGTTCTTC. It yields the protein CASSLGLAGARGQFF.

The V call is TRBV5-1, the J call TRBJ1-1; D may be TRBD1 (5 bases). The CDR3 extends over 16 amino acids. The V gene's germline CDR1 is SGHRS and CDR2 YFSETQ. V lost 3 bases, J lost 0 bases, and 15 bases lay in between. The CDR3, as DNA: TGCGCCAGCAGCTGGAGGGGAGGGGACCTGAACACTGAAGCTTTCTTT. This codes for CASSWRGGDLNTEAFF. The whole variable domain, remainder taken from reference TRBV5-1 and TRBJ1-1, is KAGVTQTPRYLIKTRGQQVTLSCSPISGHRSVSWYQQTPGQGLQFLFEYFSETQRNKGNFPGRFSGRQFSNSRSEMNVSTLELGDSALYLCASSWRGGDLNTEAFFGQGTRLTVV.

This chain uses TRBV4-2 with TRBJ2-1, with a possible D match to TRBD2 (6 bases). V shed 4 bases and J shed 0 bases, with 19 bases lying between them. CDR1 LGHNA and CDR2 YNFKEQ come from the germline V gene. This CDR3 is 18 amino acids long. CDR3: CASSLRRAGISSYNEQFF. The DNA of the CDR3 is TGTGCCAGCAGCCTTCGACGTGCGGGGATAAGCTCCTACAATGAGCAGTTCTTC.